The source of this T cell receptor beta chain is a study of blood T cell repertoires in COVID-19. Profiling relied on immunoSEQ multiplex PCR, and the TCRdb table lists in-frame clones only, not all of them. The table shows almost 500,000 clones, with 70% to 90% occurring only once. This CDR3 has 15 amino acids. Germline CDR1 is SNHLY and CDR2 is FYNNEI. Trimming took 7 bases from V and 0 from J; bases not matched to a gene: 5. The chain recombines TRBV2 with TRBJ2-1, with 8 positions matching TRBD1. The sample was PBMCs or T cells enriched from blood (not recorded which). This receptor was identified in a woman aged 55-70 years who had recovered from COVID-19. The CDR3 loop reads CASTLQGASYNEQFF. The CDR3 DNA sequence: TGTGCCAGCACCCTCCAGGGGGCCTCCTACAATGAGCAGTTCTTC.